The 18 T cell receptor beta chains in this list originate from one sample, sequenced in a study of blood T cells in healthy people across ages. Then a second PCR, running about 6 to 12 cycles, was carried out with a sample-barcoded 5' primer and a J-beta primer mix. Each CDR3 protein is one row after TCRdb ran MiXCR on the 5' RACE reads. The table includes more than 550,000 distinct CDR3 sequences, about a fifth detected once. Sequenced sample: blood. These TCRs come from a man between 65 and 85 years old in good health.

This clonotype came up a few times. The CDR3 DNA reads TGTGCCAGCAGCCACTTCGGGACAGGTTACTCCTACGAGCAGTACTTC. This gives the protein CASSHFGTGYSYEQYF. The V and J genes are TRBV14 and TRBJ2-7, with 8 bases aligning to TRBD1. The V segment lost 3 bases and the J segment 0 bases; nucleotides outside the gene matches: 7. Germline-derived CDR1 and CDR2 are SGHDN and FVKESK. There are 16 residues in the CDR3.

This clonotype was counted between two and nine times. The chain couples TRBV6-5 to TRBJ1-5; the D is unclear. The V gene's germline CDR1 is MNHEY and CDR2 SVGAGI. This CDR3 has 13 residues. The V and J ends lost 0 bases and 7 bases respectively, with 7 bases between them. Here the CDR3 reads CASSYSRAQPQHF. The CDR3 region has the DNA TGTGCCAGCAGTTACTCGAGAGCACAGCCCCAGCATTTT.

This clonotype has only a few counts. Sequence at one end of the junction differs from germline and may be a read error. The chain carries TRBV5-5 and TRBJ2-5, with 8 bases aligning to TRBD1. This CDR3 has 15 residues. In germline, CDR1 is SGHKS, CDR2 YYEKEE (reference sequence). The CDR3 spells CASSRTGMGQETRYF. The CDR3 nucleotides read TGTGCCAGCAGTCGGACAGGGATGGGGCAAGAGACCCGGTACTTC. Complete variable domain (other parts from reference TRBV5-5 and TRBJ2-5): DAGVTQSPTHLIKTRGQQVTLRCSPISGHKSVSWYQQVLGQGPQFIFQYYEKEERGRGNFPDRFSARQFPNYSSELNVNALLLGDSALYLCASSRTGMGQETRYFGPGTRLLVL.

The rearrangement uses TRBV10-3 and TRBJ2-2; D unresolved. The CDR3 is made up of 12 amino acids. The germline V gene encodes CDR1 ENHRY and CDR2 SYGVKD. Deletions cut 4 bases from V and 5 bases from J, with 5 bases between. The CDR3 is CAISVGTGELFF. The CDR3 DNA sequence: TGTGCCATCAGTGTGGGGACCGGGGAGCTGTTTTTT.

The CDR3 spells CASSFRGGPSYNEQFF. The CDR3, as DNA: TGTGCCAGCAGCTTCCGTGGCGGGCCGTCCTACAATGAGCAGTTCTTC. The chain joins TRBV7-2 to TRBJ2-1; maybe TRBD2 (5 bases). V shed 3 bases and J shed 1 base, with 13 bases lying between them. The CDR3 covers 16 residues. Germline V gene sequence: CDR1 SGHTA, CDR2 FQGNSA.

The sample holds a few counts of this clonotype. The chain uses TRBV11-2 and TRBJ1-1, with 7 positions matching TRBD1. V lost 3 bases and J lost 1; bases outside the gene matches: 14. Germline V lookup: CDR1 SGHAT, CDR2 FQNNGV. CDR3 length equals 18 residues. The CDR3 sequence is CASSFRGGTAFSNTEAFF. CDR3 bases: TGTGCCAGCAGCTTTCGAGGCGGGACAGCCTTTTCGAACACTGAAGCTTTCTTT.

At least ten counts were recorded for this clonotype. This chain connects TRBV7-9 to TRBJ2-2, with D possibly TRBD1 on 6 matching bases. This CDR3 comprises 16 residues. V lost 5 bases to trimming and J lost 3 bases, with 16 bases between them. From germline, CDR1 is SEHNR and CDR2 FQNEAQ (reference sequence). For the CDR3, the DNA is TGTGCCAGCAGCCAACAAAAAGGGACACACACCGGGGAGCTGTTTTTT. Amino acids: CASSQQKGTHTGELFF. The full variable domain, its missing parts supplied by reference TRBV7-9 and TRBJ2-2, is DTGVSQNPRHKITKRGQNVTFRCDPISEHNRLYWYRQTLGQGPEFLTYFQNEAQLEKSRLLSDRFSAERPKGSFSTLEIQRTEQGDSAMYLCASSQQKGTHTGELFFGEGSRLTVL.

The chain couples TRBV7-7 to TRBJ2-7; 11 nucleotides line up with TRBD1. Germline V gene lookup returns CDR1 SSHAT and CDR2 FNYEAQ (reference sequence). The CDR3 consists of 16 residues. Losses at the gene ends were 1 base for V and 6 bases for J; bases not matched to a gene: 8. The chain's CDR3 is CASSLEALGTGGEQYF. As DNA, the CDR3 is TGTGCCAGCAGCTTAGAGGCCCTCGGGACAGGGGGCGAGCAGTACTTC.

The CDR3 reads CASRLGARGGRRNEQFF. Written as DNA, the CDR3 is TGTGCCAGCAGATTAGGGGCTCGCGGGGGGCGACGGAATGAGCAGTTCTTC. The chain combines TRBV27 with TRBJ2-1; the match to TRBD2 covers 8 bases. Trimming removed 6 bases from V and 7 bases from J; junction bases left unmatched: 17. The germline V gene has CDR1 MNHEY and CDR2 SMNVEV (reference sequence). This CDR3 has 17 amino acids.

There are a few counts of this clonotype. V is TRBV7-9 and J is TRBJ2-2; TRBD2 is a possible D gene (6 bases). In germline, CDR1 is SEHNR, CDR2 FQNEAQ (reference sequence). Between the trimmed V and J ends, which lost 7 bases and 8 bases, there was a span of 17 bases. The CDR3 is 14 amino acids. The CDR3 region is CASKMGTAVGELFF. The CDR3 bases are TGTGCCAGCAAGATGGGGACTGCGGTGGGGGAGCTGTTTTTT.

This clonotype occurred a few times. DNA for the CDR3: TGTGCCAGCAGCTTAAATAGCGGGGTTGCCAATGAGCAGTTCTTC. Its protein is CASSLNSGVANEQFF. The J gene is TRBJ2-5, the V gene TRBV7-2; 8 nucleotides align to TRBD2. The J call may be incorrect, as the DNA end agrees better with TRBJ2-1. The CDR3 runs to 15 residues. Germline-derived CDR1 and CDR2 are SGHTA and FQGNSA.

This clonotype showed up just a few times. The J gene is TRBJ1-6, the V gene TRBV7-2; D is perhaps TRBD1 (6 bases). Trimming shortened V by 1 base and J by 7 bases, and 17 bases separated the two germline ends. The V gene's germline CDR1 is SGHTA and CDR2 FQGNSA. The CDR3 runs to 17 residues. The CDR3 protein is CASSLVPGTRPNSPLHF. Here the CDR3 DNA reads TGTGCCAGCAGCTTAGTCCCCGGGACACGTCCCAATTCACCCCTCCACTTT.

The rearrangement joins TRBV20-1 to TRBJ2-7; 10 nucleotides line up with TRBD2. Trimming removed 1 base from V and 1 base from J; junction bases left unmatched: 4. The CDR3 totals 15 residues. In germline, CDR1 is DFQATT, CDR2 SNEGSKA (reference sequence). The CDR3 nucleotides are TGCAGTGCTAGAGCGGGGACTAGCGATTCCTACGAGCAGTACTTC. Its protein product is CSARAGTSDSYEQYF.

The sample holds a few counts of this clonotype. The chain recombines TRBV20-1 with TRBJ2-1; D might be TRBD2 (6 bases). CDR1 and CDR2 from the germline V gene are DFQATT and SNEGSKA (reference sequence). V was cut by 4 bases and J by 13 bases, with 14 bases left in between. The CDR3 length is 11 residues. This CDR3 is CSATVGGGQFF. The CDR3 nucleotides read TGCAGTGCTACCGTGGGGGGAGGACAGTTCTTC.

This clonotype has more than one count but fewer than ten. This may stem from a read error, because a much larger clone lies one nucleotide away. The rearrangement uses TRBV7-2 and TRBJ2-4, with 8 bases aligning to TRBD2. Germline-derived CDR1 and CDR2 are SGHTA and FQGNSA. This CDR3 comprises 16 residues. The CDR3 DNA is TGTGCCAGCAGCGTTACTAGCGGTCTAGCCAAAAACGTTCAGTACTTC. This translates into CASSVTSGLAKNVQYF. Full variable domain (remainder filled in from reference TRBV7-2 and TRBJ2-4): GAGVSQSPSNKVTEKGKDVELRCDPISGHTALYWYRQSLGQGLEFLIYFQGNSAPDKSGLPSDRFSAERTGGSVSTLTIQRTQQEDSAVYLCASSVTSGLAKNVQYFGAGTRLSVL.

The V gene is TRBV7-9, the J gene TRBJ2-1; D not resolved. This CDR3 has 14 residues. CDR1 is SEHNR and CDR2 is FQNEAQ in the germline V gene (reference sequence). V was trimmed by 3 bases and J by 0 bases, leaving 6 bases between them. The CDR3 nucleotides are TGTGCCAGCAGCTTCGGCGCCTCCTACAATGAGCAGTTCTTC. As protein: CASSFGASYNEQFF.

The chain joins TRBV29-1 to TRBJ2-5; no clear D. The CDR3 spans 14 residues. Germline V gene sequence: CDR1 SQVTM, CDR2 ANQGSEA. The V gene lost 6 bases and the J gene lost 4 bases, with 18 bases spanning the gap. This CDR3 is CSVAGPATGETQYF. The CDR3 coding sequence is TGCAGCGTCGCCGGACCCGCAACCGGAGAGACCCAGTACTTC.

The chain combines TRBV12-3 or TRBV12-4 with TRBJ2-5; D unclear. Between the trimmed V and J ends, which lost 0 bases and 6 bases, there was a span of 11 bases. This CDR3 comprises 14 residues. The CDR3 protein is CASSLAGSGKTQYF. The CDR3 DNA reads TGTGCCAGCAGTTTAGCGGGGTCAGGAAAGACCCAGTACTTC.